Only one count was recorded for the clone carrying this T cell receptor (beta chain). Its matching antigen is unknown. The donors were members of the roughly 120-subject validation cohort (separate from the approximately 670-subject first cohort). V lost 8 bases and J lost 1; bases outside the gene matches: 9. Germline loops: CDR1 WSHSY, CDR2 SAAADI. The CDR3 has 15 residues. Sequencing was performed with immunoSEQ multiplex PCR; in TCRdb, only in-frame clones are kept and a portion is missing. The sample lists roughly 59,000 clones, 90% to 95% occurring once. These data originate in a study of cytomegalovirus exposure and HLA in healthy donors. The study, taken as a whole, reports: Most TCR sequences proved rare, with some public TCRs found in many donors. The study designated over 150 TCR beta chains cytomegalovirus-associated.

The specimen was PBMCs. This receptor was obtained from a man between 18 and 29 years old in good health and CMV-seropositive. This chain links TRBV10-2 with TRBJ2-3; 7 nucleotides line up with TRBD2. The CDR3 is CASLGSGTRTDTQYF. The CDR3 bases are TGCGCCAGCTTGGGAAGCGGGACGCGCACAGATACGCAGTATTTT.